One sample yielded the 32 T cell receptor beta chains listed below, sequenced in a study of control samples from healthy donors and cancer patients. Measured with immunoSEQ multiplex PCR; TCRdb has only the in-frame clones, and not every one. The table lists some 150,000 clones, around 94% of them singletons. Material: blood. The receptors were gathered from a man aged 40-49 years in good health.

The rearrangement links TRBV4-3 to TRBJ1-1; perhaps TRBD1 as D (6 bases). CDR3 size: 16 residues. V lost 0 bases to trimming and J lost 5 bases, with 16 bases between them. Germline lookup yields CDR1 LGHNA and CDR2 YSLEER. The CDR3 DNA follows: TGCGCCAGCAGCCAAGATACTCTCCGAAGGGGGACTGAAGCTTTCTTT. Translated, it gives CASSQDTLRRGTEAFF.

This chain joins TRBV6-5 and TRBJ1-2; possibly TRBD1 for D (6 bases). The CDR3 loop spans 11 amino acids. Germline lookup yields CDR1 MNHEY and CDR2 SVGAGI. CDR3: CGAGAAGGYTF. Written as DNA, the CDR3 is TGTGGAGCGGGGGCAGCAGGGGGCTACACCTTC.

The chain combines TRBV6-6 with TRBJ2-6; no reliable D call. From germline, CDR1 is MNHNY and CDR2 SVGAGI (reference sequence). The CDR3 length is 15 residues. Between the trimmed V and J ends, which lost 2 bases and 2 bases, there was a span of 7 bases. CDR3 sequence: CASSYVATGANVLTF. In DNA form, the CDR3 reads TGTGCCAGCAGTTACGTGGCAACTGGGGCCAACGTCCTGACTTTC.

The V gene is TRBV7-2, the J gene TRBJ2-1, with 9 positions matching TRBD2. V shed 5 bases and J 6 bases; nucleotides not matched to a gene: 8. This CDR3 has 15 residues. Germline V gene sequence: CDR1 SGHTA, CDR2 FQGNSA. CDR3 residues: CASSPGLALSNEQFF. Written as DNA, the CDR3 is TGTGCCAGCAGCCCGGGACTAGCACTTAGCAATGAGCAGTTCTTC.

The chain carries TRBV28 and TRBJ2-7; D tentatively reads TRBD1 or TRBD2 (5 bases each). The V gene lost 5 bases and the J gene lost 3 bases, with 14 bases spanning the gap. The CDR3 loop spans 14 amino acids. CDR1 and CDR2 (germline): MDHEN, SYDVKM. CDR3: CASSLSGTDYEQYF. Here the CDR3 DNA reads TGTGCCAGCAGTCTATCCGGGACGGACTACGAGCAGTACTTC. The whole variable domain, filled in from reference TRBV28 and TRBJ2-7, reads DVKVTQSSRYLVKRTGEKVFLECVQDMDHENMFWYRQDPGLGLRLIYFSYDVKMKEKGDIPEGYSVSREKKERFSLILESASTNQTSMYLCASSLSGTDYEQYFGPGTRLTVT.

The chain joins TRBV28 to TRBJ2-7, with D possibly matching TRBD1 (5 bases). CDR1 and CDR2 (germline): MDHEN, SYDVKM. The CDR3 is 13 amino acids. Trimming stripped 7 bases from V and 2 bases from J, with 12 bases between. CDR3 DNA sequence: TGTGCCAGCAAAACCCAGGGAACCTACGAGCAGTACTTC. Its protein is CASKTQGTYEQYF.

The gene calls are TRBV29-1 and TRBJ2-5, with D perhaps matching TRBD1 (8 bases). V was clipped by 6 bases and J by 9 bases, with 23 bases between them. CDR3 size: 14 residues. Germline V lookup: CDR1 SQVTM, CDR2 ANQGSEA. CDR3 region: CSVGQDRGRGAQYF. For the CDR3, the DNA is TGCAGCGTCGGACAAGACAGGGGCCGGGGGGCCCAGTACTTC.

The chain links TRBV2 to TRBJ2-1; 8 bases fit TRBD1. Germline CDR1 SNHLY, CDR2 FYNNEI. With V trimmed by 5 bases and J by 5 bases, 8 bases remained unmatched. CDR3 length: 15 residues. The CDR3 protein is CASSQKDRAHNEQFF. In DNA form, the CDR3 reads TGTGCCAGCAGTCAAAAGGACAGGGCCCACAATGAGCAGTTCTTC. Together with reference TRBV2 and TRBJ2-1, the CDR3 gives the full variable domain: EPEVTQTPSHQVTQMGQEVILRCVPISNHLYFYWYRQILGQKVEFLVSFYNNEISEKSEIFDDQFSVERPDGSNFTLKIRSTKLEDSAMYFCASSQKDRAHNEQFFGPGTRLTVL.

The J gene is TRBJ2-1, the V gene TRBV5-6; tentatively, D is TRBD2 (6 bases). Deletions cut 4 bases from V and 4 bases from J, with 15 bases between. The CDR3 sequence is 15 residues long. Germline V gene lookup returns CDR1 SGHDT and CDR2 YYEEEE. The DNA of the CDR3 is TGTGCCAGCAGCGCGCGCGGGGCGGGGTACAATGAGCAGTTCTTC. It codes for CASSARGAGYNEQFF. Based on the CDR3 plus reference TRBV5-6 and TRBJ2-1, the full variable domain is DAGVTQSPTHLIKTRGQQVTLRCSPKSGHDTVSWYQQALGQGPQFIFQYYEEEERQRGNFPDRFSGHQFPNYSSELNVNALLLGDSALYLCASSARGAGYNEQFFGPGTRLTVL.

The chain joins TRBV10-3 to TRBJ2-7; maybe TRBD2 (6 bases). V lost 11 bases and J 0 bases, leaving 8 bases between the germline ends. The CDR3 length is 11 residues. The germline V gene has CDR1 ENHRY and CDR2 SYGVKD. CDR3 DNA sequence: TGTGCCGCGGGACTCTCCTACGAGCAGTACTTC. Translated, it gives CAAGLSYEQYF.

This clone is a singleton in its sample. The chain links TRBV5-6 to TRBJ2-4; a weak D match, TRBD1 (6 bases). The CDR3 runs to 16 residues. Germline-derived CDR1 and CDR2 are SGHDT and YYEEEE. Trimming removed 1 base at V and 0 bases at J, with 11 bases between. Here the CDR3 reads CASSLQTGLAKNIQYF. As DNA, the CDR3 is TGTGCCAGCAGCTTGCAGACAGGACTAGCCAAAAACATTCAGTACTTC.

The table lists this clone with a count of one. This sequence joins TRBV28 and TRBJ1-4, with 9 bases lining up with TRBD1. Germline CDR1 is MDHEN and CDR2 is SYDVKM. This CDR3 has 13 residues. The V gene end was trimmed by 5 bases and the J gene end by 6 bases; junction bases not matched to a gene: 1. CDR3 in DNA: TGTGCCAGCAGTCGACAGGGGGATGAAAAACTGTTTTTT. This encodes CASSRQGDEKLFF.

CDR3 nucleotides: TGTGCCAGCAGTTTAGCGAATACGCAGTATTTT. It translates to CASSLANTQYF. The chain links TRBV12-3 or TRBV12-4 to TRBJ2-3, with unresolved D. The ends were cut back, 0 bases at V and 7 bases at J, with 2 bases in the middle. The CDR3 loop spans 11 amino acids.

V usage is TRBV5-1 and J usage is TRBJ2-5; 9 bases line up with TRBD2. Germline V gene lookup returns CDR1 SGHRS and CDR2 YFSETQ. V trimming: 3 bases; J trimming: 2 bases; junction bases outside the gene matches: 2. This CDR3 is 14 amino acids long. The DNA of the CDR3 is TGCGCCAGCAGCTCTAGCGGGGAGCAAGAGACCCAGTACTTC. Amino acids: CASSSSGEQETQYF.

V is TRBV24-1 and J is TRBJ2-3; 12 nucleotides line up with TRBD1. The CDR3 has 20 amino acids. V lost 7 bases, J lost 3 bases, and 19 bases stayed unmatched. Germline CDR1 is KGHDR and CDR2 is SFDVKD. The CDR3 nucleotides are TGTGCCACCAGCAACCGGGACAGGGGGCGAAGACAACAAGGGACAGATACGCAGTATTTT. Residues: CATSNRDRGRRQQGTDTQYF.

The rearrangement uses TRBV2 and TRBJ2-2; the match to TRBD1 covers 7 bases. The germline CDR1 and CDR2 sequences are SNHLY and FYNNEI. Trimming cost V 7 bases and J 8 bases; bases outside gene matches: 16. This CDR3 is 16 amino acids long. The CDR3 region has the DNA TGTGCCAGCACCGACCCAAGGCAGGGGGTGAGAGGGGAGCTGTTTTTT. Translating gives CASTDPRQGVRGELFF.

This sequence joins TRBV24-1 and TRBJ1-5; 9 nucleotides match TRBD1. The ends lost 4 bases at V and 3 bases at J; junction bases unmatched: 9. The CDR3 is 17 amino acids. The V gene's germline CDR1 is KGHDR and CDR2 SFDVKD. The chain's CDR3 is CATSDDRGTGYNQPQHF. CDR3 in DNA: TGTGCCACCAGTGACGACCGCGGGACAGGGTACAATCAGCCCCAGCATTTT.

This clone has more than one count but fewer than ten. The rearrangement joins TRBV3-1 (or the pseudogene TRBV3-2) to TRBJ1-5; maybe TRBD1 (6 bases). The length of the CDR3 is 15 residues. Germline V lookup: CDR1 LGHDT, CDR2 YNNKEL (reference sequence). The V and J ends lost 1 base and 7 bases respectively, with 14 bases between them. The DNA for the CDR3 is TGTGCCAGCAGCCAAGGGGGGGCTAAACGACAGCCCCAGCATTTT. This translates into CASSQGGAKRQPQHF.

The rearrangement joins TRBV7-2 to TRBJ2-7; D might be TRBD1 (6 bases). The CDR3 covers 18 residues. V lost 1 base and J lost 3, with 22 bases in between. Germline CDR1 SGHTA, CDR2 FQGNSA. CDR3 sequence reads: CASSLGVSLTGGFYEQYF. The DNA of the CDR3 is TGTGCCAGCAGCTTAGGGGTTTCATTGACAGGCGGCTTCTACGAGCAGTACTTC.

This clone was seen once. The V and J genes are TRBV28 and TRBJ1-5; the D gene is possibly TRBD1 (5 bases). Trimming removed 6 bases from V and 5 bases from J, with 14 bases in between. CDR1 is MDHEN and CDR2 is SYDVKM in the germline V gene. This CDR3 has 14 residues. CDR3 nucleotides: TGTGCCAGCAGGACCTACGACAGATATCAGCCCCAGCATTTT. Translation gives CASRTYDRYQPQHF.

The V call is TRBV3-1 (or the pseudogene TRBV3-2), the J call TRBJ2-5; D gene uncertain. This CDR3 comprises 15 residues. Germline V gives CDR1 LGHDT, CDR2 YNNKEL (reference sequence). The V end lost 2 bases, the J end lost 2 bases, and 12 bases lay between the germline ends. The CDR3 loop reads CASSQNAGLQETQYF. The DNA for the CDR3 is TGTGCCAGCAGCCAAAACGCTGGGTTACAAGAGACCCAGTACTTC.

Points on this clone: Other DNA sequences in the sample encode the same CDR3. The CDR3 DNA follows: TGTGCCAGCAGTTACCGGCAGGGAGGTGGCTACACCTTC. It translates to CASSYRQGGGYTF. The V call is TRBV6-5, the J call TRBJ1-2; D perhaps matches TRBD1 (5 bases). This CDR3 contains 13 residues. The germline V gene has CDR1 MNHEY and CDR2 SVGAGI. V lost 2 bases and J lost 7, with 11 bases in between.

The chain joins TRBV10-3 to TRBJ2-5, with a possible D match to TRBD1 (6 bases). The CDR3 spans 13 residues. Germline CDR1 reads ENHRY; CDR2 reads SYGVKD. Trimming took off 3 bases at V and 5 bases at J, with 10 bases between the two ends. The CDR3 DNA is TGTGCCATCAGTGACCAGGGGCAGGAGACCCAGTACTTC. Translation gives CAISDQGQETQYF.

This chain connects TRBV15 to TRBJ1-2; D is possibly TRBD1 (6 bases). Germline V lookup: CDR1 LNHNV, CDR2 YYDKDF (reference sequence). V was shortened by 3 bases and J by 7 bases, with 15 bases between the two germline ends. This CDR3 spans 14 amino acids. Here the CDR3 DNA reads TGTGCCACCAGCAGGAGGGGGGCCAGTGTTGGCTACACCTTC. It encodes CATSRRGASVGYTF.

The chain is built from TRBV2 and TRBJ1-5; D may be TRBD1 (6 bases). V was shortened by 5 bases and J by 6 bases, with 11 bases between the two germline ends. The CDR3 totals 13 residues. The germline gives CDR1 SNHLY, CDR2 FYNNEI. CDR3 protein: CASSTKGGQPQHF. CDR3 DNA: TGTGCCAGCAGTACGAAGGGGGGTCAGCCCCAGCATTTT.

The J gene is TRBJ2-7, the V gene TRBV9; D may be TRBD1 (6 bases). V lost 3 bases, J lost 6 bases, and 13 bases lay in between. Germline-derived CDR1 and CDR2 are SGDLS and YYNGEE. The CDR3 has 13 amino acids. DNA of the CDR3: TGTGCCAGCAGCGCAGGGGCACCGTCCGAGCAGTACTTC. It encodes CASSAGAPSEQYF.

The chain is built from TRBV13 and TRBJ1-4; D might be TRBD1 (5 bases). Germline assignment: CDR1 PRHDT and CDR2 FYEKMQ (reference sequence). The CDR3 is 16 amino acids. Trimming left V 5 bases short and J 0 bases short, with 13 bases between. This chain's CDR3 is CASSQRDSATNEKLFF. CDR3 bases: TGTGCCAGCAGCCAACGAGACAGCGCAACTAATGAAAAACTGTTTTTT.

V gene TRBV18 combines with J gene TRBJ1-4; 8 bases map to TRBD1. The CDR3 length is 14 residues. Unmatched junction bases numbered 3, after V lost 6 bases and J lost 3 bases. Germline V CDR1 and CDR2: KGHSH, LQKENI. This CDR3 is CASSLQGANEKLFF. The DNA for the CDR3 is TGTGCCAGCTCCCTACAGGGGGCTAATGAAAAACTGTTTTTT.

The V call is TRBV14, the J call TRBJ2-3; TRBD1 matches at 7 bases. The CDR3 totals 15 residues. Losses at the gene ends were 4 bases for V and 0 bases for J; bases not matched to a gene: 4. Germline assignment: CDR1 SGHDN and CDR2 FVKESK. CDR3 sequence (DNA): TGTGCCAGCAGCCGATTGGACAGGAGCACAGATACGCAGTATTTT. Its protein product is CASSRLDRSTDTQYF.

The CDR3 spells CASLTGLGEKLFF. The CDR3 DNA sequence: TGTGCCAGCCTAACAGGGCTGGGTGAAAAACTGTTTTTT. The chain recombines TRBV28 with TRBJ1-4, with TRBD1 as a possible D gene (6 bases). From germline, CDR1 is MDHEN and CDR2 SYDVKM. Trimming pared 8 bases from V and 7 bases from J, leaving 14 bases between. CDR3 length equals 13 residues.

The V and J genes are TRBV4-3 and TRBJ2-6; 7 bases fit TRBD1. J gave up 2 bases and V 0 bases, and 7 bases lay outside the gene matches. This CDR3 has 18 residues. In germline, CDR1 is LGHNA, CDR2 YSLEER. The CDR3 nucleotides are TGCGCCAGCAGCCAAGAAGCCCGAGGGGGCGCTGGGGCCAACGTCCTGACTTTC. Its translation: CASSQEARGGAGANVLTF.

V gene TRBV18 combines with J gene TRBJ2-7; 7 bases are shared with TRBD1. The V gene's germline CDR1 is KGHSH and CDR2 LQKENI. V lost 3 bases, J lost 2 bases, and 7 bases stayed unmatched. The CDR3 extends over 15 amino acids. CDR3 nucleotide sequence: TGTGCCAGCTCACCGCTCGGACAGGTGGCCTACGAGCAGTACTTC. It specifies CASSPLGQVAYEQYF.